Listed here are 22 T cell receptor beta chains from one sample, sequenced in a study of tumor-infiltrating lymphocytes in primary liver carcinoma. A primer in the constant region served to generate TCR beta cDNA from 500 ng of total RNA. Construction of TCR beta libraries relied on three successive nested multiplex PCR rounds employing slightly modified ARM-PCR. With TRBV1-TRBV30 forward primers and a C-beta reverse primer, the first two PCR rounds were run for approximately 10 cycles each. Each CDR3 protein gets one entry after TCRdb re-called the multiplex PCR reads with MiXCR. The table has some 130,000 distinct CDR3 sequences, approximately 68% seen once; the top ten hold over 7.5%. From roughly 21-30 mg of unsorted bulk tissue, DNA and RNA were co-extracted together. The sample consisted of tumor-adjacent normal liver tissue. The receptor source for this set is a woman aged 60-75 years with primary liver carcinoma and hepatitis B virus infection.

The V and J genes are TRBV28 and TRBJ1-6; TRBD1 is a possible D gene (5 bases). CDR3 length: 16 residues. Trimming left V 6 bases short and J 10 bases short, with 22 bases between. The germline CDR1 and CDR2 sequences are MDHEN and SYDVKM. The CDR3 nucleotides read TGTGCCAGCAGACTCGACAGACGTGACATGAGGTCACCCCTCCACTTT. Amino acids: CASRLDRRDMRSPLHF.

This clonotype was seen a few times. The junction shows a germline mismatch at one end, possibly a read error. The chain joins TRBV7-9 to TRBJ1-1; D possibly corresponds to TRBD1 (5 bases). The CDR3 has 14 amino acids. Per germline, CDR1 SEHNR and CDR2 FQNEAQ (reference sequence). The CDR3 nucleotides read TGTGTCAGCATCCGGGTTGGGGACCTCACTGAAGCTTTCTTT. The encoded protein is CVSIRVGDLTEAFF.

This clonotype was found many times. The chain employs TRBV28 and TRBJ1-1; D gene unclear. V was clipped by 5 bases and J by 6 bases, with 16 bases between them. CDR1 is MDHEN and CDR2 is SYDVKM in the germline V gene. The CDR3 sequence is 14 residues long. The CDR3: CASSPPRELAEAFF. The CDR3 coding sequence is TGTGCCAGCAGTCCCCCGCGGGAATTGGCTGAAGCTTTCTTT.

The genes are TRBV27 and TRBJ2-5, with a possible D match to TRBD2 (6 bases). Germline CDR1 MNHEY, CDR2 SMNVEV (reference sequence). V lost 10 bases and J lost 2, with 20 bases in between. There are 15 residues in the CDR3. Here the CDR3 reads CATQPTGGRQETQYF. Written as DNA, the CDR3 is TGTGCCACCCAGCCTACTGGAGGGCGGCAAGAGACCCAGTACTTC.

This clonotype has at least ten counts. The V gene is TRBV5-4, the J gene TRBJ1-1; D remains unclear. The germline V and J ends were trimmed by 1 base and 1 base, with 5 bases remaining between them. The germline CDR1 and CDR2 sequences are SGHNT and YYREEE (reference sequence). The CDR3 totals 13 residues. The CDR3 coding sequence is TGTGCCAGCAGCTTGTGGGGGAACACTGAAGCTTTCTTT. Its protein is CASSLWGNTEAFF. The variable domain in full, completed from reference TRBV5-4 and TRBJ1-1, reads ETGVTQSPTHLIKTRGQQVTLRCSSQSGHNTVSWYQQALGQGPQFIFQYYREEENGRGNFPPRFSGLQFPNYSSELNVNALELDDSALYLCASSLWGNTEAFFGQGTRLTVV.

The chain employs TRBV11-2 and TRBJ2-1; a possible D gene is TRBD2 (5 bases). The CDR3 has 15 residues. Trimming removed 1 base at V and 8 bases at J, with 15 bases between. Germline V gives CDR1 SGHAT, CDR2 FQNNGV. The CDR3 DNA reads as TGTGCCAGCAGCTTAGCTGCAGGACTTAACGATGAGCAGTTCTTC. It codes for CASSLAAGLNDEQFF.

The CDR3 bases are TGTGCCAGCGGGGGGGACAGATCCTACGAGCAGTACTTC. Encoded protein: CASGGDRSYEQYF. The rearrangement uses TRBV6-1 and TRBJ2-7, with D possibly being TRBD1 or TRBD2 (7 bases each). Trimming cost V 8 bases and J 1 base, with 12 bases left between them. This CDR3 is 13 amino acids long. Germline loops: CDR1 MNHNS, CDR2 SASEGT.

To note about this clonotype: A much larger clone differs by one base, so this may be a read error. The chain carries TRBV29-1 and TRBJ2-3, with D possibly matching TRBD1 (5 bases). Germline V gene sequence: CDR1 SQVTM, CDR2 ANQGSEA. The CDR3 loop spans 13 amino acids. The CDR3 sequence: CSVGGGGTDMQYF. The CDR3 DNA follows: TGCAGCGTTGGGGGCGGTGGAACAGATATGCAGTATTTT.

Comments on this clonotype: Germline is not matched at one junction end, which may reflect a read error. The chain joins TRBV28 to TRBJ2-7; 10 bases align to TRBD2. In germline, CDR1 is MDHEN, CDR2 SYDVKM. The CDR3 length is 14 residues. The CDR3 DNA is TGTGTCAGCAGATCTAGCGGGAGCTCCTACGAGCAGTACTTC. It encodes CVSRSSGSSYEQYF.

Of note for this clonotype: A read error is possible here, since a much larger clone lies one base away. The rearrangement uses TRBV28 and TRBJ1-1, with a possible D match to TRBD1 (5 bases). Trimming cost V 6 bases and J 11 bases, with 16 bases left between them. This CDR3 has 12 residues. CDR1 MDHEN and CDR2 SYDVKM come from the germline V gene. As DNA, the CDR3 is TGTGCCAGCAGAGCCGGGACCCTGGAGGCTTTCTTT. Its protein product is CASRAGTLEAFF. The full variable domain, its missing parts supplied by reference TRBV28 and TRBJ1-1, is DVKVTQSSRYLVKRTGEKVFLECVQDMDHENMFWYRQDPGLGLRLIYFSYDVKMKEKGDIPEGYSVSREKKERFSLILESASTNQTSMYLCASRAGTLEAFFGQGTRLTVV.

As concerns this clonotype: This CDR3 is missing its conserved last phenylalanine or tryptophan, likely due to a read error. As DNA, the CDR3 is TGTGCCAGCAGTTTAGGCAGACTAGCGGGAAACACAGGGGAGCTGTTTTAT. Amino acids: CASSLGRLAGNTGELFY. The rearrangement uses TRBV11-3 and TRBJ2-2, with 11 bases aligning to TRBD2. The CDR3 has 17 amino acids. CDR1 is SGHNT and CDR2 is YENEEA in the germline V gene.

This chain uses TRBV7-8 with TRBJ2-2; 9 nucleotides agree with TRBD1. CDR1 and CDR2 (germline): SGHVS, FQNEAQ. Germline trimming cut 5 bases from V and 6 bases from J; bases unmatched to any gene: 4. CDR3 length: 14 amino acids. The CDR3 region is CASSVRTGAGELFF. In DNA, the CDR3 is TGTGCCAGCAGCGTCCGGACAGGGGCCGGGGAGCTGTTTTTT.

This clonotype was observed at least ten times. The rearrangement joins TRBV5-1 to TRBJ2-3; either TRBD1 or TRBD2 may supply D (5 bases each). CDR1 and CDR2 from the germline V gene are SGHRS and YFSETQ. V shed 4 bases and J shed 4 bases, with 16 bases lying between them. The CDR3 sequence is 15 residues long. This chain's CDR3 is CASSPRGETSDTQYF. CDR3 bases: TGCGCCAGCAGCCCCCGAGGGGAGACTTCAGATACGCAGTATTTT.

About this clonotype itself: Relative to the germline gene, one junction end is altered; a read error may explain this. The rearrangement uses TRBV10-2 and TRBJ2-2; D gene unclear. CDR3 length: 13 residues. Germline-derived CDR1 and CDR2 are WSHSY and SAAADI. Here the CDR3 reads CASSDCTTGELFF. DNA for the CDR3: TGCGCTAGCAGTGACTGTACCACCGGGGAGCTGTTTTTT.

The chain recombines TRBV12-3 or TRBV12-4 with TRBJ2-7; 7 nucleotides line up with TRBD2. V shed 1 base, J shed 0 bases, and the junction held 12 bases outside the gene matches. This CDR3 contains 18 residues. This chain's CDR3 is CASSLGDRLAVASYEQYF. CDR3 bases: TGTGCCAGCAGTTTAGGAGACAGACTAGCAGTCGCCTCCTACGAGCAGTACTTC.

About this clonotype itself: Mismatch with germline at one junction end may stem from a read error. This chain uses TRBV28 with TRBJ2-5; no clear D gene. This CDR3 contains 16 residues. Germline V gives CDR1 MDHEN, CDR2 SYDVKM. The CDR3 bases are TGTGTCAGCAGTTTACCTGCAGCGTTGGGGCAAGAGACCCAGTACTTC. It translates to CVSSLPAALGQETQYF.

The CDR3 nucleotides read TGCGCCAGCGGCCCCCCCCGACAGACTATTAATGAAAAACTGTTTTTT. Amino acids: CASGPPRQTINEKLFF. J is TRBJ1-4 and V is TRBV4-1; TRBD1 might be the D (5 bases). This CDR3 spans 16 amino acids. Trimming stripped 8 bases from V and 4 bases from J, with 20 bases between. Germline V lookup: CDR1 MGHRA, CDR2 YSYEKL.

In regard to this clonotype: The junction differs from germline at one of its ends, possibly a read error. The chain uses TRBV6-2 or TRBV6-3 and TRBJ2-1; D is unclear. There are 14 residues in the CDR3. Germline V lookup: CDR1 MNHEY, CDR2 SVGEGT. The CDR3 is CASSYSNWIGEQFF. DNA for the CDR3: TGTGCGAGCAGTTACTCTAACTGGATAGGTGAGCAGTTCTTC.

The CDR3 DNA reads TGTGCCAGCAACCTAACCCCGACAACGTTCTTCAACGGCGAGCAGTTCTTC. Its translation is CASNLTPTTFFNGEQFF. The chain couples TRBV11-2 to TRBJ2-1; D ambiguous. Trimming left V 7 bases short and J 10 bases short, with 29 bases between. The germline V gene has CDR1 SGHAT and CDR2 FQNNGV. This CDR3 has 17 residues.

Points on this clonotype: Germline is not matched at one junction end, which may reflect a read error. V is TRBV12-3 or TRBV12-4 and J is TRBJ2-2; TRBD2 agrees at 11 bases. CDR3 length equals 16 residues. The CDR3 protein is CASSLASGRASGELFF. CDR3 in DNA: TGTGCCAGCAGTTTAGCTAGCGGGAGGGCCTCCGGGGAGTTGTTTTTT.

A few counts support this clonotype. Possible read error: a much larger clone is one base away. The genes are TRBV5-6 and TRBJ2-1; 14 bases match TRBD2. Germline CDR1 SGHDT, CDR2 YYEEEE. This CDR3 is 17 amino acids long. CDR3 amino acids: CVSTKTSGRGDYNEQFF. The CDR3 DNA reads TGTGTCAGCACCAAGACTAGCGGGAGGGGAGACTACAATGAGCAGTTCTTC.

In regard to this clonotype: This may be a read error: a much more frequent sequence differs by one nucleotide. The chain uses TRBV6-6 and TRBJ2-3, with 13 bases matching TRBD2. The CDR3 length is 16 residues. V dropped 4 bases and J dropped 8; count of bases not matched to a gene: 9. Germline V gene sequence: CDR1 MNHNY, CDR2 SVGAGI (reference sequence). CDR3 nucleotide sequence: TGTGCCAGCAGTTGCAAAGGACTAGCGGGAGTGGGTACGCAGTATTTT. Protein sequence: CASSCKGLAGVGTQYF.